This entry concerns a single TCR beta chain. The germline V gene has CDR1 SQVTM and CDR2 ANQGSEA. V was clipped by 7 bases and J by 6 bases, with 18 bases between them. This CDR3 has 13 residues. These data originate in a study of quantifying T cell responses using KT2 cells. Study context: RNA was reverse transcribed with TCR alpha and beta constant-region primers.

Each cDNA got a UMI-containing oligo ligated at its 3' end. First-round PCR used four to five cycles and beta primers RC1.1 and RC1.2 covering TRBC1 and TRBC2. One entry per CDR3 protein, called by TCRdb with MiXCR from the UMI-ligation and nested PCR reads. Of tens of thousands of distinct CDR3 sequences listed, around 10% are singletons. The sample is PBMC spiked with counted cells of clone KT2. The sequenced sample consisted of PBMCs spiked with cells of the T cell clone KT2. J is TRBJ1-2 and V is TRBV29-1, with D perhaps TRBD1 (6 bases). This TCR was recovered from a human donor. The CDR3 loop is CSAVLQGFDGYTF. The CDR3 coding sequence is TGCAGCGCCGTCCTACAGGGATTTGATGGCTACACCTTC.